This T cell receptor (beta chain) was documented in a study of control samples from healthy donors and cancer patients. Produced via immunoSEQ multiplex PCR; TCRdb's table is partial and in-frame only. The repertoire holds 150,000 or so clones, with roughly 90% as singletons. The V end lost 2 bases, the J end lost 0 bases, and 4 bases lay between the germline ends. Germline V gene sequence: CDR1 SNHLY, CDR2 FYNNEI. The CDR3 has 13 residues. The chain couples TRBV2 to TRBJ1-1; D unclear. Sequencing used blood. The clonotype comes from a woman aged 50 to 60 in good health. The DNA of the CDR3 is TGTGCCAGCAGTGAACGGATGAACACTGAAGCTTTCTTT. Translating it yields CASSERMNTEAFF.